What follows is one TCR beta chain and its context. These data come from a study of shared T cell receptors in the human thymus. There are 14 residues in the CDR3. V was pared by 3 bases and J by 3 bases, with 11 bases between. The germline gives CDR1 MNHEY, CDR2 SMNVEV (reference sequence). Using immunoSEQ multiplex PCR, the repertoire was profiled, and TCRdb retains in-frame clones only, with some absent. The table includes about 540,000 clones, around 78% detected once. In addition, the sample was reused for a study of human thymus T cells. Per that study: Among the donors, all were healthy Finnish infants having corrective surgery for congenital heart defects. Resections from corrective heart surgery supplied the thymus tissue. As related research reported, thymic repertoires overlapped highly among unrelated individuals.

The TCR comes from a boy in the first two years of life with a congenital heart defect. The chain links TRBV27 to TRBJ1-1, with a weak D call TRBD1 (5 bases). Sequencing used thymocytes. The CDR3 DNA follows: TGTGCCAGCAGTTTGGTGGGGCCGGACACTGAAGCTTTCTTT. It is translated as CASSLVGPDTEAFF.